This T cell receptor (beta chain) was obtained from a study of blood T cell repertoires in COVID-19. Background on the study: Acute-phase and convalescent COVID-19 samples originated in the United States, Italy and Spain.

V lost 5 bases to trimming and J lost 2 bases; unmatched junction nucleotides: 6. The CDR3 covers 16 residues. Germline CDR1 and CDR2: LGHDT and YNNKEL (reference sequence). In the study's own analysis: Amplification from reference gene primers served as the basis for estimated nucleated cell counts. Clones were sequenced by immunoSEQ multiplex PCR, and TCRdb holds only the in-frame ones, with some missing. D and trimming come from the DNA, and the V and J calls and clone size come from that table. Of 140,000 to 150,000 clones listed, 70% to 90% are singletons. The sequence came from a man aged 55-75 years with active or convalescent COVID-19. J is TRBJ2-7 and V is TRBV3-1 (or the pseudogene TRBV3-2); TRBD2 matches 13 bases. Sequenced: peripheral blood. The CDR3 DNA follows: TGTGCCAGCAGCTTTGGGACTAGCGGGGCGGCCTACGAGCAGTACTTC. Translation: CASSFGTSGAAYEQYF.